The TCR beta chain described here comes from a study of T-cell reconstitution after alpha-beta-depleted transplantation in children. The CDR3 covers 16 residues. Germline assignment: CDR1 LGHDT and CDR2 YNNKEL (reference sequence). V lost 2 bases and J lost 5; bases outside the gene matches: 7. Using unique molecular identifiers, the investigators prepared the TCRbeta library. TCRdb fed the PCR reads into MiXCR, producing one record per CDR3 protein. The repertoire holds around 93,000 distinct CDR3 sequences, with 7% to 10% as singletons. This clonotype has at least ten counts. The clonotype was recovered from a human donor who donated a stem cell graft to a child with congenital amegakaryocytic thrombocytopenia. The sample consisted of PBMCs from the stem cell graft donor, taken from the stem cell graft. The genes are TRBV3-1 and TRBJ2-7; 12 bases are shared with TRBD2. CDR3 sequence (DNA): TGTGCCAGCAGCCAAAGACTAGCGGGAGTCCGGAACGAGCAGTACTTC. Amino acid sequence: CASSQRLAGVRNEQYF.